Detailed here is one T cell receptor beta chain. Its antigen remains unidentified. This sample stems from a study of monozygotic twins with inflammatory bowel disease. Findings of the study overall: Healthy co-twins, by inverse Simpson, had higher TCRbeta diversity than their siblings with IBD. There was no support for any single strong signal or clonotype associated with IBD.

Germline CDR1 MNHEY, CDR2 SMNVEV (reference sequence). This CDR3 is 15 amino acids long. Each UMI harboured a 6-nucleotide sample barcode and was appended via template switching. For each CDR3 protein, TCRdb gives one entry from its re-call of the 5' RACE reads, without DNA. The listing records 200,000 to 250,000 distinct CDR3 sequences. The source is a human donor with ulcerative colitis or Crohn's disease, or a healthy co-twin of an affected twin (not recorded which). What was sequenced was blood. V is TRBV27 and J is TRBJ2-7; TCRdb proposes TRBD1, but this gene call is untestable without DNA. The CDR3 sequence: CASSLAGVSYYEQYF.